Given below is one T cell receptor (beta chain) in context. This clone is described as medium-sized (0.01 to 0.1%). No cognate antigen has been identified for it. No base quality information exists; no much larger clone differs at one position. This same CDR3 is encoded by further DNA sequences in the sample. The specimen label is understood as: roughly 20 nM rapamycin added during CMV-specific T-cell product expansion (Rapa-TCP). The specimen label is understood as: CMVpp65/IE-1-reactive T cells enriched by IFNgamma capture and expanded in vitro. PBMCs were stimulated for less than 7 hours with overlapping CMV pp65 and IE-1 peptide pools, each at around 0.45 ug/ml. IFNgamma-producing CMV-stimulated cells were positively selected with the IFNgamma Secretion Assay-Cell Enrichment and Detection Kit (Miltenyi Biotec). Enriched IFNgamma+ cells were grown for about 21 days with irradiated autologous feeders together with either IL-7/IL-15 or IL-2. To get enough cells for the different cell sorting steps, buffy coats were taken from 3 of the 19 healthy donors. Biocoll density gradient centrifugation was the method used to isolate peripheral blood mononuclear cells. Healthy donor buffy coats were obtained from DRK.

The CDR3 runs 11 amino acids, cysteine and phenylalanine included. The entry retains the CDR3 DNA only, 33 bases that are in frame from base 1. The germline V gene (reference sequence) specifies DFQATT as CDR1 and SNEGSKA as CDR2. Deletion took 3 bases off V and 5 bases off J, with a span of 7 bases between the germline ends. This sample stems from a study of T cell therapy product for transplant patients (dated by TCRdb to about 2019). Notes on the research overall: The wider healthy donor group, in Berlin, Germany, included roughly 20 individuals (about ten male and 9 female) aged roughly 24 to 81 years. Using CMV as the model virus, the study developed a next-generation autologous adoptive antiviral T-cell product intended for immunosuppressed solid organ transplant patients. The TCRbeta repertoire analysis of rapamycin-treated and untreated products involved n = 3 healthy donors. The expansion media contained either IL-7 and IL-15 at 9.5 to 10 ng/ml or IL-2 at about 55 U/ml. To assess clonal composition, the researchers compared the TCRbeta repertoires of CMV-specific T-cell products that were either rapamycin-treated or untreated, with both kinds coming from the same donors. What the research found in general, with its limitations: Paired products from the same donor shared many clones, whereas repertoires from different donors showed no overlap. The top 10 clones made up around 70% of the repertoire in rapamycin-treated products compared with roughly 90% in untreated products. The authors suggested that increased clonal diversity in Rapa-TCPs may reflect survival of low-frequency clones and preferential expansion of central memory T cells. Rapamycin-treated products showed a more diverse, less clonal TCRbeta repertoire and contained more distinct clones than untreated products.

After genomic DNA was extracted with an AllPrep DNA/RNA Kit, the TCRbeta CDR3 regions were amplified using the immunoSEQ hsTCRb Kit. In the source study's methods: In-frame CDR3 nucleotide sequences without stop codons were defined as productive rearrangements and were analyzed in immunoSEQ Analyzer 3.0. Sample overlap was measured using the Morisita index, while clonality was calculated from productive entropy normalized to the number of productive rearrangements. TCRdb obtained this table from immuneACCESS and retained in-frame rearrangements with V and J assigned. These tables miss some clones; where compared with another copy, unresolved V genes account for less than half of the shortfall, and the remainder is unexplained. V, J and clone size reflect that table, while D and trimming were determined from the DNA. The sample has 1,100 or so clones on record, around half of them singletons. Under 40% of the sample goes to the ten largest clones.

Recombination joined TRBV20-1 with TRBJ1-1, with no confidently assigned D gene. The clonotype was recovered from an adult in good health. The material sequenced was a sorted cell population cultured from PBMCs. The CDR3 loop reads CSASRSTEAFF. In nucleotide form, the sequence is TGCAGTGCTAGCCGAAGTACTGAAGCTTTCTTT.